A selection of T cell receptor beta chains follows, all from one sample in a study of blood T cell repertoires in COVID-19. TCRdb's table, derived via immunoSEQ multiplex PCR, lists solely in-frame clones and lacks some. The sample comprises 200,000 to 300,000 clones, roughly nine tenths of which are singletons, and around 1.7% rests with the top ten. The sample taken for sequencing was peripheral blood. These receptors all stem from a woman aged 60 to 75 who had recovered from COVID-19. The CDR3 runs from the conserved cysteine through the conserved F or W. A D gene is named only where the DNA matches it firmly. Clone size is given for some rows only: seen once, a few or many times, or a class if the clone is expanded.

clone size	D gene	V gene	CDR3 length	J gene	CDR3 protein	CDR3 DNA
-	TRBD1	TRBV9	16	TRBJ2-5	CASSVGTGGIQETQYF	TGTGCCAGCAGCGTAGGGACAGGGGGTATCCAAGAGACCCAGTACTTC
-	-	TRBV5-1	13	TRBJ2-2	CASSLSTGGELFF	TGCGCCAGCAGCTTGTCAACGGGTGGGGAGCTGTTTTTT
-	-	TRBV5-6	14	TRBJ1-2	CASSPWTVLYGYTF	TGTGCCAGCAGCCCCTGGACAGTCCTCTATGGCTACACCTTC
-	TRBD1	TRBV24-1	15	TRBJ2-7	CATSEPGQGIDEQYF	TGTGCCACCAGTGAACCCGGACAGGGAATCGACGAGCAGTACTTC
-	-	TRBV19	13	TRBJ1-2	CASRTQGNYGYTF	TGTGCCAGTCGTACCCAGGGGAACTATGGCTACACCTTC
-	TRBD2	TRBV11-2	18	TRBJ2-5	CASSLERVAGSGGLSQYF	TGTGCCAGCAGCTTAGAACGAGTAGCGGGGTCGGGTGGTCTGTCCCAGTACTTC
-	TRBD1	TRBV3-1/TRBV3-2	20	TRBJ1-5	CASSQTDRFEGGGSNQPQHF	TGTGCCAGCAGCCAAACGGACAGGTTTGAGGGTGGGGGAAGCAATCAGCCCCAGCATTTT
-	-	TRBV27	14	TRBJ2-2	CASSFQGGTGELFF	TGTGCCAGCAGTTTTCAGGGCGGCACCGGGGAGCTGTTTTTT
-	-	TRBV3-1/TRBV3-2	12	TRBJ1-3	CASSRTVNTIYF	TGTGCCAGCAGCCGGACAGTGAACACCATATATTTT
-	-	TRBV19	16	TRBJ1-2	CASSPSPPTVLWGYTF	TGTGCCAGTAGCCCAAGCCCACCGACAGTCCTTTGGGGCTACACCTTC
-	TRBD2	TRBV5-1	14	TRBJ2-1	CASRLAGGLNEQFF	TGCGCCAGCAGACTAGCGGGGGGGCTAAATGAGCAGTTCTTC
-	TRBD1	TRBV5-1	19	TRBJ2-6	CASSSAGQGDAAGANVLTF	TGCGCCAGCAGCTCAGCCGGACAGGGGGATGCCGCTGGGGCCAACGTCCTGACTTTC
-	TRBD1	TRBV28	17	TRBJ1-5	CASRTITGDRSNQPQHF	TGTGCCAGCAGAACTATAACAGGGGACAGGAGCAATCAGCCCCAGCATTTT
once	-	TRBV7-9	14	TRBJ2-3	CASSPRYATDTQYF	TGTGCCAGCAGCCCCCGCTACGCCACAGATACGCAGTATTTT
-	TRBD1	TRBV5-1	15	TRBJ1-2	CASSVLQGADYGYTF	TGCGCCAGCAGCGTTTTACAGGGGGCTGACTATGGCTACACCTTC
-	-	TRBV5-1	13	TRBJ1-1	CASNRQSNTEAFF	TGCGCCAGCAATCGACAGAGTAACACTGAAGCTTTCTTT
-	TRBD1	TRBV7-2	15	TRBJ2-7	CASSVQPGGIYEQYF	TGTGCCAGCAGCGTGCAACCAGGGGGCATATACGAGCAGTACTTC
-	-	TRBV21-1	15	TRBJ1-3	CASNGRAVSGNTIYF	TGTGCCAGCAACGGGAGGGCCGTCTCTGGAAACACCATATATTTT
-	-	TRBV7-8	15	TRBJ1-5	CASSLGTSSNQPQHF	TGTGCCAGCAGCTTAGGAACATCAAGCAATCAGCCCCAGCATTTT
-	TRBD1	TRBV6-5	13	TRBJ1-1	CASSLGQGSWAFF	TGTGCCAGCAGTTTGGGACAGGGATCTTGGGCTTTCTTT
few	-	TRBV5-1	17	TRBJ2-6	CASSLVGAGGGANVLTF	TGCGCCAGCAGCTTGGTAGGGGCCGGTGGTGGGGCCAACGTCCTGACTTTC
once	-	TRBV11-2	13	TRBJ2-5	CASSPGSRETQYF	TGTGCCAGCAGCCCCGGGTCCCGAGAGACCCAGTACTTC